The 4 T cell receptor beta chains in this list originate from one sample, sequenced in a study of blood T cell repertoires in COVID-19. TCRdb's copy holds only in-frame clones and misses some; the assay was immunoSEQ multiplex PCR. This sample has around 190,000 clones, with about 81% found just once. The sequenced material came from peripheral blood. The source of these receptors is a woman in her fifties or sixties with COVID-19, enrolled during active disease.

This clone was seen a single time. V and J are TRBV24-1 and TRBJ2-2, with TRBD1 identical over 7 bases. Trimming took 2 bases from V and 6 from J; bases not matched to a gene: 11. The CDR3 is made up of 17 amino acids. Germline CDR1 is KGHDR and CDR2 is SFDVKD. In DNA form, the CDR3 reads TGTGCCACCAGTGATTCCCCGGACAGGTTAAGGGCCGGGGAGCTGTTTTTT. Its translation: CATSDSPDRLRAGELFF.

This chain joins TRBV19 and TRBJ1-5; 8 nucleotides line up with TRBD1. Germline V gene data show CDR1 as LNHDA and CDR2 as SQIVND (reference sequence). The CDR3 sequence is 15 residues long. V lost 7 bases, J lost 2 bases, and 7 bases stayed unmatched. In nucleotides, the CDR3 is TGTGCCAGTACCTTTGACAGGGGAGGCAATCAGCCCCAGCATTTT. Translating it yields CASTFDRGGNQPQHF.

In its sample, this clone was seen a few times. This chain joins TRBV28 and TRBJ1-1; D gene ambiguous. V gave up 8 bases and J gave up 2 bases, with 18 bases separating them. The CDR3 length is 15 residues. Germline lookup yields CDR1 MDHEN and CDR2 SYDVKM. CDR3 amino acids: CASPPPGFPNTEAFF. In DNA, the CDR3 is TGTGCCAGCCCCCCTCCCGGTTTCCCCAACACTGAAGCTTTCTTT.

This sequence joins TRBV7-3 and TRBJ2-1; maybe TRBD2 (6 bases). The germline CDR1 and CDR2 sequences are SGHTA and FQGTGA. The CDR3 spans 15 residues. V was trimmed by 1 base and J by 2 bases, leaving 9 bases between them. The CDR3 DNA sequence: TGTGCCAGCAGCTTAAGCGGGGTTACCTACAATGAGCAGTTCTTC. Amino acid sequence: CASSLSGVTYNEQFF.